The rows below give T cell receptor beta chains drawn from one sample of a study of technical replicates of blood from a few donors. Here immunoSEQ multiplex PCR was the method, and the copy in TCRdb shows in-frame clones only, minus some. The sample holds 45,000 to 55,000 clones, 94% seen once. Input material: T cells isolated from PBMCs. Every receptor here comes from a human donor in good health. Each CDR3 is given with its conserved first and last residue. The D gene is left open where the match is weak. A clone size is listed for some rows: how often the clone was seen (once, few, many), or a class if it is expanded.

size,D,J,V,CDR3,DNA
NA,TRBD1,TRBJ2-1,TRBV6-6,CASSPGTVTYNEQFF,TGTGCCAGCAGTCCCGGGACAGTGACCTACAATGAGCAGTTCTTC
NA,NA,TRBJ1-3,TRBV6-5,CASRGSGNTIYF,TGTGCCAGCCGGGGCTCTGGAAACACCATATATTTT
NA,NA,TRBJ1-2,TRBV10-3,CAISDPNQSYGYTF,TGTGCCATCAGTGACCCAAACCAGTCCTATGGCTACACCTTC
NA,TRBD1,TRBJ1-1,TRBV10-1,CASSESRTGIAWTEAFF,TGCGCCAGCAGTGAGTCCCGGACAGGGATAGCATGGACTGAAGCTTTCTTT
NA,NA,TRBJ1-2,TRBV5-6,CASSPVRGARGYTF,TGTGCCAGCAGCCCTGTACGGGGGGCGCGGGGCTACACCTTC
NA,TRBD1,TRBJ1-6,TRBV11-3,CASSLQGAGSPLHF,TGTGCCAGCAGCTTACAGGGGGCAGGGTCACCCCTCCACTTT
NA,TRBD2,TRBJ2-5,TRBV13,CASRAGGHQETQYF,TGTGCCAGCAGAGCGGGGGGCCACCAAGAGACCCAGTACTTC
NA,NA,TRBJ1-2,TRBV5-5,CASSESPQGDYYGYTF,TGTGCCAGCAGCGAATCGCCACAGGGCGACTACTATGGCTACACCTTC
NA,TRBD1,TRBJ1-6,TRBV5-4,CASSSEGTGANSPLHF,TGTGCCAGCAGCTCCGAAGGGACAGGGGCCAATTCACCCCTCCACTTT
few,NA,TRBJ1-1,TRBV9,CASSVGRGTEAFF,TGTGCCAGCAGCGTTGGACGGGGCACTGAAGCTTTCTTT
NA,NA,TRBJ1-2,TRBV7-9,CASSQDLAGGYTF,TGTGCCAGCAGTCAGGACTTAGCAGGAGGCTACACCTTC
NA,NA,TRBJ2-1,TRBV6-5,CASSYSGQHNEQFF,TGTGCCAGCAGTTATTCCGGACAGCACAATGAGCAGTTCTTC
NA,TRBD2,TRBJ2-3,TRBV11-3,CASTKRGPTLTDTQYF,TGTGCCAGCACCAAGCGGGGGCCCACCCTCACAGATACGCAGTATTTT
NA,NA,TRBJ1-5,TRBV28,CASSPNRAQHF,TGTGCCAGCAGTCCAAACCGGGCCCAGCATTTT
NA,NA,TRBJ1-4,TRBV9,CASSVGPNEKLFF,TGTGCCAGCAGCGTAGGGCCTAATGAAAAACTGTTTTTT
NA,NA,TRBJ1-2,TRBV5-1,CASGGGRDYGYTF,TGCGCCAGTGGAGGAGGCAGAGACTATGGCTACACCTTC
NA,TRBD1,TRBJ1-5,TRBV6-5,CASGQGNQPQHF,TGTGCCAGCGGACAGGGCAATCAGCCCCAGCATTTT
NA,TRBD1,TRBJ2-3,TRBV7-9,CASSRGGKTDTQYF,TGTGCCAGCAGCCGAGGGGGCAAGACAGATACGCAGTATTTT
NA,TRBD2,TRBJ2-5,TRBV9,CASSASGGKETQYF,TGTGCCAGCAGCGCTAGCGGGGGGAAAGAGACCCAGTACTTC
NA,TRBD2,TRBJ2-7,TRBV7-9,CASSFSQSGSEFSYEQYF,TGTGCCAGCAGCTTTTCGCAGAGCGGGAGTGAGTTCTCCTACGAGCAGTACTTC
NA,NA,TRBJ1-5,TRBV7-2,CASSPLRGSGNQPQHF,TGTGCCAGCAGCCCCTTGCGGGGCTCTGGGAATCAGCCCCAGCATTTT
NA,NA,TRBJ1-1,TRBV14,CASSSSVNTEAFF,TGTGCCAGCAGCTCATCAGTGAACACTGAAGCTTTCTTT
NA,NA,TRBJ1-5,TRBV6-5,CASSLGGDQPQHF,TGTGCCAGCAGTTTGGGTGGAGATCAGCCCCAGCATTTT
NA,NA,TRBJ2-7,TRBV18,CASSRNRGGVSYEQYF,TGTGCCAGCTCAAGGAACAGGGGGGGGGTCTCCTACGAGCAGTACTTC
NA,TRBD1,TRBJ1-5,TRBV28,CASKTGYSNQPQHF,TGTGCCAGCAAGACAGGGTATAGCAATCAGCCCCAGCATTTT
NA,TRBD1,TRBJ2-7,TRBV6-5,CASRGTGSSSYEQYF,TGTGCCAGCAGGGGGACAGGGTCCAGCTCCTACGAGCAGTACTTC
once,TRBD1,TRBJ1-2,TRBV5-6,CASSPRGSPYGYTF,TGTGCCAGCAGCCCCAGGGGGAGCCCCTATGGCTACACCTTC
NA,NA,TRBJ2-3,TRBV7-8,CASSPPPRGHRTDTQYF,TGTGCCAGCAGCCCTCCTCCCCGAGGCCACCGCACAGATACGCAGTATTTT
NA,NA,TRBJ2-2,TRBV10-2,CASEWAYGTGELFF,TGCGCCAGCGAGTGGGCCTATGGGACCGGGGAGCTGTTTTTT
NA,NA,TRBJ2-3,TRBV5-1,CASGKTGGATDTQYF,TGCGCCAGCGGAAAGACAGGAGGTGCCACAGATACGCAGTATTTT
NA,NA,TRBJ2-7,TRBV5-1,CASSHGTPSTYEQYF,TGCGCCAGCAGCCACGGGACACCTTCGACCTACGAGCAGTACTTC
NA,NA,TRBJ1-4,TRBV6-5,CASSYNRNEKLFF,TGTGCCAGCAGTTACAATAGAAATGAAAAACTGTTTTTT
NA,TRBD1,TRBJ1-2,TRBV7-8,CASSWDGQGSRGYTF,TGTGCCAGCAGCTGGGACGGACAGGGATCTAGGGGCTACACCTTC
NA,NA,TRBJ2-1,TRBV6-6,CASSWTEQVDYNEQFF,TGTGCCAGCAGTTGGACAGAGCAAGTAGACTACAATGAGCAGTTCTTC
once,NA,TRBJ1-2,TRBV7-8,CASSFRDTGYTF,TGTGCCAGCAGCTTCAGGGACACAGGCTACACCTTC
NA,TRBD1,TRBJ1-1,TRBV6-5,CASSPRTGGLGEAFF,TGTGCCAGCAGTCCTCGGACAGGGGGCCTTGGTGAAGCTTTCTTT
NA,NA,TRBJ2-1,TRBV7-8,CASSPRADDNEQFF,TGTGCCAGCAGCCCACGAGCGGATGACAATGAGCAGTTCTTC